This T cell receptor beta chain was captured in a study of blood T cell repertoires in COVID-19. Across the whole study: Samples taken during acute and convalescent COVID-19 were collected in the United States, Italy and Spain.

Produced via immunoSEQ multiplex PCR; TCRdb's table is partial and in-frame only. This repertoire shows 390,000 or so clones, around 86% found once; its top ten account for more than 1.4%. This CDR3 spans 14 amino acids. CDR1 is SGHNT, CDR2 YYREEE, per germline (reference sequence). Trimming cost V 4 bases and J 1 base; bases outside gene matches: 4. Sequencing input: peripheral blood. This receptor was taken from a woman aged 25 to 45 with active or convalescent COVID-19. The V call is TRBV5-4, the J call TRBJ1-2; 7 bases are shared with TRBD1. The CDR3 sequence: CASSITGVNYGYTF. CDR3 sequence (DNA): TGTGCCAGCAGCATCACAGGGGTTAACTATGGCTACACCTTC.